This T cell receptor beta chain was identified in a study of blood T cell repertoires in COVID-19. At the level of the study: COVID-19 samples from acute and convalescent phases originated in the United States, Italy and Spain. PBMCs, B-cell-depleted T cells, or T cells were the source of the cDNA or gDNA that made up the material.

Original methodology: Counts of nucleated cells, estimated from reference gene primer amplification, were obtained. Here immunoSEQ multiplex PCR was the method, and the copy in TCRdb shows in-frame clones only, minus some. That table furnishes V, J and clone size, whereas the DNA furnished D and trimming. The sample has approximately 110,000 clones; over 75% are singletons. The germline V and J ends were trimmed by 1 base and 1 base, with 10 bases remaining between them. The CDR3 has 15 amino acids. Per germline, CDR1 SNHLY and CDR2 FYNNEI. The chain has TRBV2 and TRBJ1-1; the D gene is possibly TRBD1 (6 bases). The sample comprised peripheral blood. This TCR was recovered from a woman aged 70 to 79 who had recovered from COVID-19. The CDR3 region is CASSEETGWNTEAFF. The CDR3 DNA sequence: TGTGCCAGCAGTGAAGAGACAGGATGGAACACTGAAGCTTTCTTT.